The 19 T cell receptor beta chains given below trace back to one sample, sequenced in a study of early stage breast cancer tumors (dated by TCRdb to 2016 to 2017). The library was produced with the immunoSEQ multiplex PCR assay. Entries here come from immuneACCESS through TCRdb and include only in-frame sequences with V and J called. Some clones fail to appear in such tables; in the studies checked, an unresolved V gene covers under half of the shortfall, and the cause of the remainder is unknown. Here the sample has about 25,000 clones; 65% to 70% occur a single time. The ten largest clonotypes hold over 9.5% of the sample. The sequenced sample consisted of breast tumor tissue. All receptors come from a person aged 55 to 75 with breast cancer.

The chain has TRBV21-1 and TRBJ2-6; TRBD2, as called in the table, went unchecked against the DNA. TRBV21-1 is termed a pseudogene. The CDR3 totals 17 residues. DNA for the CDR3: TGTGCCAGCAGAGGAACTAGCGGGAGGACTGGGGCCAACGTCCTGACTTTC. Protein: CASRGTSGRTGANVLTF.

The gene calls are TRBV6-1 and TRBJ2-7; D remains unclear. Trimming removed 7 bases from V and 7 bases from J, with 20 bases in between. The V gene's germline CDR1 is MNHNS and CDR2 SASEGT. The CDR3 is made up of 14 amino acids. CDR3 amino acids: CASTPGLVTREQYF. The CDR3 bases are TGTGCCAGCACCCCCGGCCTAGTAACACGGGAGCAGTACTTC.

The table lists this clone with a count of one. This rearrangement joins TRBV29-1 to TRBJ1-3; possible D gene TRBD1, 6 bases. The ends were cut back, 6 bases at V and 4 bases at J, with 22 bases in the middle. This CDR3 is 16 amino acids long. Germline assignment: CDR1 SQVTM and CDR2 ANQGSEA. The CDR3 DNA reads TGCAGCGTCGCGCCCCTGAATCAGGGGTACGGAAACACCATATATTTT. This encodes CSVAPLNQGYGNTIYF.

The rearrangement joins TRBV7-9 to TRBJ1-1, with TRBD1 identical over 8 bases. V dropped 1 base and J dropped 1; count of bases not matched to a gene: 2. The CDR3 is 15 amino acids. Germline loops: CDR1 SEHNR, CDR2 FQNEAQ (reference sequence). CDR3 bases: TGTGCCAGCAGCTTAGACAGGGGGTGGAACACTGAAGCTTTCTTT. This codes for CASSLDRGWNTEAFF.

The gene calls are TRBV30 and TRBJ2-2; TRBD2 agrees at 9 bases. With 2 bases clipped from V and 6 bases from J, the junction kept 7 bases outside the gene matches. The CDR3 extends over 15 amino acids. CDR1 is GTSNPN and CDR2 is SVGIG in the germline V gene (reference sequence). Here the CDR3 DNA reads TGTGCCTGGAGTCCCTTAGCGGGAGCGCCCGGGGAGCTGTTTTTT. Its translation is CAWSPLAGAPGELFF.

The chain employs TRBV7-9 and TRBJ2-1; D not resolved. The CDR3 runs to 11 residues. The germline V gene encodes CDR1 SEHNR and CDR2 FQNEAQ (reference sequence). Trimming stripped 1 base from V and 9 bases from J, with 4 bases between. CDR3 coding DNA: TGTGCCAGCAGCTTAGTCGGTGAGCAGTTCTTC. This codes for CASSLVGEQFF.

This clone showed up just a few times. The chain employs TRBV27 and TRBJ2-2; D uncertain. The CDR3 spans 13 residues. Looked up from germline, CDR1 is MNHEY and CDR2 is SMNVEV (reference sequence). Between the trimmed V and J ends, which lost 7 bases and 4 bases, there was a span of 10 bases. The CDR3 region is CASIRFGTGELFF. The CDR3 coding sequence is TGTGCCAGCATTCGGTTCGGCACCGGGGAGCTGTTTTTT.

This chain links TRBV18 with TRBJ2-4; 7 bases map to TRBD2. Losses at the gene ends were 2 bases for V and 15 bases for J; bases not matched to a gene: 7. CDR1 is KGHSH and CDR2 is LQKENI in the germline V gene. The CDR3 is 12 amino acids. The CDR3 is CASSPTREGPYF. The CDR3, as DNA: TGTGCCAGCTCACCAACCAGGGAGGGGCCGTACTTC.

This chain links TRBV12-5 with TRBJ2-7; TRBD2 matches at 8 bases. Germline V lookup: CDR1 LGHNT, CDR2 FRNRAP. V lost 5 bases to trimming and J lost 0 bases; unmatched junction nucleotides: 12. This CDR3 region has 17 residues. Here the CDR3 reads CASGPDLRREASYEQYF. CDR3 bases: TGTGCTAGTGGTCCCGACTTGAGGCGGGAGGCCTCCTACGAGCAGTACTTC.

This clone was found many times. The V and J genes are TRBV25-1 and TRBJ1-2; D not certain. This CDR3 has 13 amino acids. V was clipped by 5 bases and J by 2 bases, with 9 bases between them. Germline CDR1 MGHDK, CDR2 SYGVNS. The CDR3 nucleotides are TGTGCCAGCAGTTCGGCGGTGAACTATGGCTACACCTTC. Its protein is CASSSAVNYGYTF.

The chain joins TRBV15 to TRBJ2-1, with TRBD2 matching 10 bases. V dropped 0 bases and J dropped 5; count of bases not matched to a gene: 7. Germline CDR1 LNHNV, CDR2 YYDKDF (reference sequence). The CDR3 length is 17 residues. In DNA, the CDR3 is TGTGCCACCAGCAGAGATGGGGTAGCGGGAGGAGACAATGAGCAGTTCTTC. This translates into CATSRDGVAGGDNEQFF.

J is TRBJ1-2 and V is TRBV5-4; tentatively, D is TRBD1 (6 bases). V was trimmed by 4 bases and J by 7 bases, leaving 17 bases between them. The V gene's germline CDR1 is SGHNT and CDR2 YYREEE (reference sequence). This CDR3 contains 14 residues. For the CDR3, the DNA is TGTGCCAGCAGCCAGAGGGGGAAGGAGGTTGGCTACACCTTC. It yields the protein CASSQRGKEVGYTF.

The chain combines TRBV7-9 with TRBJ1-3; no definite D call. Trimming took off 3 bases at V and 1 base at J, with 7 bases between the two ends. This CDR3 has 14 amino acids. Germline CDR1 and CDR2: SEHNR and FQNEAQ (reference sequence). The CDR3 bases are TGTGCCAGCAGCTTCGGGGAATCTGGAAACACCATATATTTT. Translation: CASSFGESGNTIYF. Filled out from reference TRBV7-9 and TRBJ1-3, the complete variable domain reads DTGVSQNPRHKITKRGQNVTFRCDPISEHNRLYWYRQTLGQGPEFLTYFQNEAQLEKSRLLSDRFSAERPKGSFSTLEIQRTEQGDSAMYLCASSFGESGNTIYFGEGSWLTVV.

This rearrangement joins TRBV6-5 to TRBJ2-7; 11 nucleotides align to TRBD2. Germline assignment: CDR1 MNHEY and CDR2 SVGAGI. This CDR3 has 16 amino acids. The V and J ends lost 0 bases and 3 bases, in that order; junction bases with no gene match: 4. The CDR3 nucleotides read TGTGCCAGCAGTTACTCAGTCACTAGCGGGAGCTACGAGCAGTACTTC. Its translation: CASSYSVTSGSYEQYF.

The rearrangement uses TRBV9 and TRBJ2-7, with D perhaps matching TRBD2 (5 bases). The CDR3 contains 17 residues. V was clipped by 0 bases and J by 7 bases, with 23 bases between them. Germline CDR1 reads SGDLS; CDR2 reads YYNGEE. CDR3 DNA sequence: TGTGCCAGCAGCGTAGCCCCAGAAGGAGGCCCCAGGAGTGAGCAGTACTTC. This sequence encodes CASSVAPEGGPRSEQYF.

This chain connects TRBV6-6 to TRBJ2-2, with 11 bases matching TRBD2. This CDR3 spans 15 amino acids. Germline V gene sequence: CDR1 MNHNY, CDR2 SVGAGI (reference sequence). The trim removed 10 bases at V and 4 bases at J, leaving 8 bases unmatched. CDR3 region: CATALTSGATGELFF. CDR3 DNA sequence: TGTGCCACGGCATTGACTAGCGGGGCCACCGGGGAGCTGTTTTTT.

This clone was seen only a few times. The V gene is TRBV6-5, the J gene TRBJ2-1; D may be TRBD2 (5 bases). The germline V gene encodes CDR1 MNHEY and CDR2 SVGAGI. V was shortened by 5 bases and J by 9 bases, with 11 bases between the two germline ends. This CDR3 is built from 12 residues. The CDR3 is CASSERDGEQFF. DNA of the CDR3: TGTGCCAGCAGTGAACGGGATGGTGAGCAGTTCTTC.

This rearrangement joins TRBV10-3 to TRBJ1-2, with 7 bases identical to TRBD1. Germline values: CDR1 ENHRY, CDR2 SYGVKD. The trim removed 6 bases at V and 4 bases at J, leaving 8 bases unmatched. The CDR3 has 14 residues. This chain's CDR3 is CAIRQGGSVYGYTF. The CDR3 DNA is TGTGCCATCAGGCAGGGGGGATCTGTCTATGGCTACACCTTC.

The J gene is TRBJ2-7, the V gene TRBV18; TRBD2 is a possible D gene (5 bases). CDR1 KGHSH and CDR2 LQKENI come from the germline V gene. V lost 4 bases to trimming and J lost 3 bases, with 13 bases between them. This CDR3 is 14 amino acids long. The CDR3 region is CASSRGGLGYEQYF. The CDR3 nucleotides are TGTGCCAGCTCACGAGGCGGGCTTGGCTACGAGCAGTACTTC.